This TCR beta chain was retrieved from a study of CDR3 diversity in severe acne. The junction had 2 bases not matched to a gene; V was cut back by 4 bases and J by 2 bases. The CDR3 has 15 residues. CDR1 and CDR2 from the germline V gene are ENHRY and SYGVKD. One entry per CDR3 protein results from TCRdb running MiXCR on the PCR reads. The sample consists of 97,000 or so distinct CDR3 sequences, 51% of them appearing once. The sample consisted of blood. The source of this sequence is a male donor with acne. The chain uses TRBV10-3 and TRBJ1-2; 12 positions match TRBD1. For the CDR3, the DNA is TGTGCCATCAGTGCGGGACAGGGGGCAAACTATGGCTACACCTTC. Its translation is CAISAGQGANYGYTF.